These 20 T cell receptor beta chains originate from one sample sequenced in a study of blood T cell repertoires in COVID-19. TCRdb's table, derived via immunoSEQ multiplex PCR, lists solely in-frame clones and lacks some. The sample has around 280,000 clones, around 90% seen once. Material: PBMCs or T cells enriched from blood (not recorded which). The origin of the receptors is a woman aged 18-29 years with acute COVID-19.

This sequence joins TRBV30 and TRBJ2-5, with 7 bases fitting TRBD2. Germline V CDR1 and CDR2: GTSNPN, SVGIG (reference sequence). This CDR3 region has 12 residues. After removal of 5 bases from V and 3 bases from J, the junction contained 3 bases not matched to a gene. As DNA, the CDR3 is TGTGCCTGGGAGCGGGATGAAGAGACCCAGTACTTC. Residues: CAWERDEETQYF.

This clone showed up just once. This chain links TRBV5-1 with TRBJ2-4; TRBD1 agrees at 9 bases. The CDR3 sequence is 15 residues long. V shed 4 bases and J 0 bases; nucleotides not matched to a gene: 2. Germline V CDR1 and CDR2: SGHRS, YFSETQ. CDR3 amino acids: CASSRQGGAKNIQYF. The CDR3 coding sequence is TGCGCCAGCAGCCGACAGGGGGGAGCCAAAAACATTCAGTACTTC.

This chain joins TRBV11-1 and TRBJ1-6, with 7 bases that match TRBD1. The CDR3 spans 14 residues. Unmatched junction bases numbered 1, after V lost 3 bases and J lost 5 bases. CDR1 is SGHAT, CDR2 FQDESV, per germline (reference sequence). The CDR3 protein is CASSLGTDNSPLHF. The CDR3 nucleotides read TGTGCCAGCAGCTTGGGGACAGATAATTCACCCCTCCACTTT.

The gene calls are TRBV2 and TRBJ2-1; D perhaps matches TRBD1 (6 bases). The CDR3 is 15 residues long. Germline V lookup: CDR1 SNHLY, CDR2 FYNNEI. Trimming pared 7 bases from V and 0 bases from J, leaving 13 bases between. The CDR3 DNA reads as TGTGCCAGCACCTCGACAGGCAGCTCCTACAATGAGCAGTTCTTC. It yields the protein CASTSTGSSYNEQFF.

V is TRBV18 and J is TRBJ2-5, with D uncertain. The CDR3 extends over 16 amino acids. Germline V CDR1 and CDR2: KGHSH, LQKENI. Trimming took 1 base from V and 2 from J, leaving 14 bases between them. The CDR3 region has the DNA TGTGCCAGCTCACCACGAGTTCTTACGGTGCAAGAGACCCAGTACTTC. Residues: CASSPRVLTVQETQYF. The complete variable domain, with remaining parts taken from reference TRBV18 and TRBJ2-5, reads NAGVMQNPRHLVRRRGQEARLRCSPMKGHSHVYWYRQLPEEGLKFMVYLQKENIIDESGMPKERFSAEFPKEGPSILRIQQVVRGDSAAYFCASSPRVLTVQETQYFGPGTRLLVL.

The CDR3 DNA follows: TGTGCCAGCAGCCAAGATAGGACTAGCGGGAGAACCGGGGAGCTGTTTTTT. It is translated as CASSQDRTSGRTGELFF. The genes are TRBV3-1 (or the pseudogene TRBV3-2) and TRBJ2-2, with TRBD2 matching over 13 bases. Germline V gene sequence: CDR1 LGHDT, CDR2 YNNKEL (reference sequence). Losses at the gene ends were 0 bases for V and 5 bases for J; bases not matched to a gene: 3. The CDR3 extends over 17 amino acids.

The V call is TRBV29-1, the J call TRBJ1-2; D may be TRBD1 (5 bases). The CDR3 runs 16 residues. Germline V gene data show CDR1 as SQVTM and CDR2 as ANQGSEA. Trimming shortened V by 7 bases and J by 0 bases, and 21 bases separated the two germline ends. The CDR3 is CSATPGGIRANYGYTF. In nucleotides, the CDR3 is TGCAGCGCTACCCCCGGGGGGATTAGAGCTAACTATGGCTACACCTTC.

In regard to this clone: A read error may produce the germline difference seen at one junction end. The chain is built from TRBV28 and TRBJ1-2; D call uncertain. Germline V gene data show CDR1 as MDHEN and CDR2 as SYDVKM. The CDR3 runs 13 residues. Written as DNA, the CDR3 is TGTGCCAGCAGTTCATCTATCGGAGGAACACAGCCTTTC. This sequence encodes CASSSSIGGTQPF.

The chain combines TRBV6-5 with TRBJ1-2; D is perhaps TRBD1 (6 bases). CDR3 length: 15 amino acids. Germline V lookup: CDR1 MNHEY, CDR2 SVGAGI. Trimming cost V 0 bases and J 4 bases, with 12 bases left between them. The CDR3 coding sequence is TGTGCCAGCAGTTACTCGGCACAGGGAAGCTATGGCTACACCTTC. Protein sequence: CASSYSAQGSYGYTF.

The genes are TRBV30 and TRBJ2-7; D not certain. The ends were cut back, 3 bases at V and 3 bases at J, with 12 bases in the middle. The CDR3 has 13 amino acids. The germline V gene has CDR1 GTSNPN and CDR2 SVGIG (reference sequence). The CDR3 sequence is CAWSPQSFYEQYF. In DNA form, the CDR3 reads TGTGCCTGGAGCCCACAGTCATTCTACGAGCAGTACTTC.

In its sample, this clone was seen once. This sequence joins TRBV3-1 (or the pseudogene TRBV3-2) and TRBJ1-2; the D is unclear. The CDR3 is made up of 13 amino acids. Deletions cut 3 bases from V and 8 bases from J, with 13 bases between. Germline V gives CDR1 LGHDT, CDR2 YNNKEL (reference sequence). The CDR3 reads CASSHLRTTGYTF. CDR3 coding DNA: TGTGCCAGCAGCCATCTGCGGACTACCGGCTACACCTTC.

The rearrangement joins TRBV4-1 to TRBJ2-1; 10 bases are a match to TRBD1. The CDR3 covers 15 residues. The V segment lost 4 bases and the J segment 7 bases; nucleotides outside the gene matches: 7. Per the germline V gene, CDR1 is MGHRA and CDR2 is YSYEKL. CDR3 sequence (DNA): TGCGCCAGCAGCCGTCCGGGACAGGGGCAGAATGAGCAGTTCTTC. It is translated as CASSRPGQGQNEQFF.

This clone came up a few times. The CDR3 sequence: CASRATDRGNNQPQHF. The CDR3 region has the DNA TGTGCCAGTAGGGCAACGGACAGGGGGAATAATCAGCCCCAGCATTTT. The chain couples TRBV19 to TRBJ1-5; 10 nucleotides align to TRBD1. CDR1 and CDR2 (germline): LNHDA, SQIVND (reference sequence). CDR3 size: 16 residues. The V segment lost 6 bases and the J segment 4 bases; nucleotides outside the gene matches: 9.

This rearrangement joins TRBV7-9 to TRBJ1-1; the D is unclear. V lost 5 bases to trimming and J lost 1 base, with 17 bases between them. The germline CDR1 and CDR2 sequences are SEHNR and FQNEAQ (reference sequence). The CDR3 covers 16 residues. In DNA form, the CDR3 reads TGTGCCAGCAGCGTGCCCTTGGGCAGTCCGAACACTGAAGCTTTCTTT. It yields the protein CASSVPLGSPNTEAFF.

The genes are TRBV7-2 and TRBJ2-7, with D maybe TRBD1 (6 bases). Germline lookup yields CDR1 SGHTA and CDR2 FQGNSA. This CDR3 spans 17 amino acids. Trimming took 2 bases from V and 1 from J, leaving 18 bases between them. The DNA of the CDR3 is TGTGCCAGCAGCTTATGGGCCACAGGGTCCTCTTCCTACGAGCAGTACTTC. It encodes CASSLWATGSSSYEQYF.

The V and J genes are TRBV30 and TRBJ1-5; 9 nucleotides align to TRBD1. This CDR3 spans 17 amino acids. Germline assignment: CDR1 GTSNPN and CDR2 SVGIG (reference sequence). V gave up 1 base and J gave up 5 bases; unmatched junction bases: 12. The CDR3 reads CAWSAPIGGQGHQPQHF. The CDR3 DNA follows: TGTGCCTGGAGTGCCCCGATCGGCGGACAGGGGCATCAGCCCCAGCATTTT.

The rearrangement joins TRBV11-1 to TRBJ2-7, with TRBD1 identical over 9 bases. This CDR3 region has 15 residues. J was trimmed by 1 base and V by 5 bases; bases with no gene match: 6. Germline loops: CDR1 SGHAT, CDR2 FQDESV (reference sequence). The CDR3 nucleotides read TGTGCCAGCAGCCCGGGACAGGGACCGTCCTACGAGCAGTACTTC. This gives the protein CASSPGQGPSYEQYF. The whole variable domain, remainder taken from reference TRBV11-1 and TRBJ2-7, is EAEVAQSPRYKITEKSQAVAFWCDPISGHATLYWYRQILGQGPELLVQFQDESVVDDSQLPKDRFSAERLKGVDSTLKIQPAELGDSAMYLCASSPGQGPSYEQYFGPGTRLTVT.

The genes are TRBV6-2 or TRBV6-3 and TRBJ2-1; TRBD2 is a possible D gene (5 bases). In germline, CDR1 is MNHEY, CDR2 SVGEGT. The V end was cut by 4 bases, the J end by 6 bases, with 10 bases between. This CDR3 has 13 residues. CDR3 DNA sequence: TGTGCCAGCAGTTGGTTAGCGCTCAATGAGCAGTTCTTC. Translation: CASSWLALNEQFF.

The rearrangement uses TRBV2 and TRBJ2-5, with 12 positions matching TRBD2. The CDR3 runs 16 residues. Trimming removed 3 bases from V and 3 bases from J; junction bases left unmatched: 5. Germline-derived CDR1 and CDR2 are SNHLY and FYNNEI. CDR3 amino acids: CASSEGLAGIEETQYF. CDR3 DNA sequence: TGTGCCAGCAGTGAGGGACTAGCGGGTATCGAAGAGACCCAGTACTTC.

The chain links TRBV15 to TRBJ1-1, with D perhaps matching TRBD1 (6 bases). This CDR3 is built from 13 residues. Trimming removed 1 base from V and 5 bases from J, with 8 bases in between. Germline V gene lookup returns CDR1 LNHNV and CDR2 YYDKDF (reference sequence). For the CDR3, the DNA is TGTGCCACCAGCAGAGTGGGGGCGACTGAAGCTTTCTTT. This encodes CATSRVGATEAFF. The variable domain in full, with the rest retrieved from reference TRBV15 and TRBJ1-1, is DAMVIQNPRYQVTQFGKPVTLSCSQTLNHNVMYWYQQKSSQAPKLLFHYYDKDFNNEADTPDNFQSRRPNTSFCFLDIRSPGLGDTAMYLCATSRVGATEAFFGQGTRLTVV.